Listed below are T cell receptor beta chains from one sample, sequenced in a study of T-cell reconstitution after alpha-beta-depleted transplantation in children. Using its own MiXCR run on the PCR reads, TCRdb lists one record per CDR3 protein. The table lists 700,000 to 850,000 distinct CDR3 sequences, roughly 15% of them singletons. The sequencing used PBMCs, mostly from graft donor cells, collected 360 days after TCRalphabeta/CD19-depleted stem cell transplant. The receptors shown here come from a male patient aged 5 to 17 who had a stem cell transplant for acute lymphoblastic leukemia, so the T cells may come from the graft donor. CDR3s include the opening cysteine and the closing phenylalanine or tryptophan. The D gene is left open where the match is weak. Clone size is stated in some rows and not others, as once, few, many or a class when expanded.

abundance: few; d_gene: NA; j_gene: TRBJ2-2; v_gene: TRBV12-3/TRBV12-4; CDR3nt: TGTGCCAGCAGTTTATGGGGGCGCACCGGGGAGCTGTTTTTT; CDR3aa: CASSLWGRTGELFF
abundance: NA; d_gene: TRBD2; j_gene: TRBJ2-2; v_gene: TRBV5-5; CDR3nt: TGTGCCAGCAGCTTGTTGACAGATGGACTAGCGGGCCACACCGGGGAGCTGTTTTTT; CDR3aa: CASSLLTDGLAGHTGELFF
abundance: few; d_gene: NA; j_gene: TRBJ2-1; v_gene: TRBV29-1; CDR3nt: TGCAGCGGCAAAGGGGACACCGAGAATGACTACAATGAGCAGTTCTTC; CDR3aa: CSGKGDTENDYNEQFF
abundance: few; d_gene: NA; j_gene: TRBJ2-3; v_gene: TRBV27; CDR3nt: TGTGCCAGCAGGAGGATGGGCACAGATACGCAGTATTTT; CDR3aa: CASRRMGTDTQYF
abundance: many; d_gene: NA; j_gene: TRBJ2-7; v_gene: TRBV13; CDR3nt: TGTGCCAGCAGCTTAGACGTCCCGGGAACGTACGAGCAGTACTTC; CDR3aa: CASSLDVPGTYEQYF
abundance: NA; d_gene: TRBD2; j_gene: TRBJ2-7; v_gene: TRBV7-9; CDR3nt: TGTGCCAGCAGCTTATATGGTCGGGAGGGCCTGTGGAACGAGCAGTACTTC; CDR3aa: CASSLYGREGLWNEQYF
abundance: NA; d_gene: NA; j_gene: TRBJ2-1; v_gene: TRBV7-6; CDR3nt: TGTGCCAGCAGCTTAGAGGGGAACGGAGGTAACAATGAGCAGTTCTTC; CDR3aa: CASSLEGNGGNNEQFF
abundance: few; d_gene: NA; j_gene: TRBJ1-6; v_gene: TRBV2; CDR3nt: TGTGCCAGCAGCCGACGACAGGTCCCGAATTCACCCCTCCACTTT; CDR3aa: CASSRRQVPNSPLHF
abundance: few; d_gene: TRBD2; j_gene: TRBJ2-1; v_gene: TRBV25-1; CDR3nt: TGTGCCAGCAGGTCTAGCGGGAGCTTCCATGAGCAGTTCTTC; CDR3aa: CASRSSGSFHEQFF
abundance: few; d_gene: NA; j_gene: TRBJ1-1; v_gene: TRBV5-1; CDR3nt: TGCGCCAGCAGCTTGGGTGGTTTACTGGGCACTGAAGCTTTCTTT; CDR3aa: CASSLGGLLGTEAFF
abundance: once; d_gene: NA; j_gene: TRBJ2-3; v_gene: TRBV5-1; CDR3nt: TGCGCCAGCCAGGCGACCTTTTCGACGTGGGGTTTCACAGATACGCGGTATTTT; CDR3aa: CASQATFSTWGFTDTRYF
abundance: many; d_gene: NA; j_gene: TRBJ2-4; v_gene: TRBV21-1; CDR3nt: TGTGCCAGCAGCGCAGGGATTGCCAAAAACATTCAGTACTTC; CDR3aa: CASSAGIAKNIQYF
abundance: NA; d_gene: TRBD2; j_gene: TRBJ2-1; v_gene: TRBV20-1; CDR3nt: TGCAGTGCTAGAGAAGGGACTACCAATGAGCAGTTCTTC; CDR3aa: CSAREGTTNEQFF
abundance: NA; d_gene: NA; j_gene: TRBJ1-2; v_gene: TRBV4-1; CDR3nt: TGCGCCAGCAGCCACTATCAGGGGAGGACTAACTATGGCTACACCTTC; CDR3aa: CASSHYQGRTNYGYTF
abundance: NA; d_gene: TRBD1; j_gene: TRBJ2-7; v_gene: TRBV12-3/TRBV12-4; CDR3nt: TGTGCCAGCATGGGACAGGGCGTATACGAGCAGTACTTC; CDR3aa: CASMGQGVYEQYF
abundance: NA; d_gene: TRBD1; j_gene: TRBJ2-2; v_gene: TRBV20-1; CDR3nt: TGCAGTGCCTTCTTTGGACAGGGGGCCGGGGAGCTGTTTTTT; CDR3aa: CSAFFGQGAGELFF
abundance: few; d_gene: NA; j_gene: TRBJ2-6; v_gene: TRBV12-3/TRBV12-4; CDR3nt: TGTGCCAGCAGTTCTGGGGCTGGGGCCAACGTCCTGACTTTC; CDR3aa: CASSSGAGANVLTF
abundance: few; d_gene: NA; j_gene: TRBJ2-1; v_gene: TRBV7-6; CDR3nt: TGTGCCAGCAGCTTAGCGCTGAGGGGTGAGCAGTTCTTC; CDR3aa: CASSLALRGEQFF
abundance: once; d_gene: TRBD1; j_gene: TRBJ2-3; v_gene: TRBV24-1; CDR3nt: TGTGCCACCGGAGACCGGGACAGGGGGGCAGATACGCAGTATTTT; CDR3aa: CATGDRDRGADTQYF
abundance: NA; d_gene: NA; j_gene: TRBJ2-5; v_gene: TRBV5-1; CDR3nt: TGCGCCAGCAGCTTGGAGGGTAGCGCGGAGACCCAGTACTTC; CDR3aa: CASSLEGSAETQYF
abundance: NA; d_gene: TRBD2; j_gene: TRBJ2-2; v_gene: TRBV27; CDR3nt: TGTGCCAGTCAGTGGGGACTAGCGGTCGGGGAGCTGTTTTTT; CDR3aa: CASQWGLAVGELFF
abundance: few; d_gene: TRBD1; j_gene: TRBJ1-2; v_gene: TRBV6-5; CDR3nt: TGTGCCAGCAGTTACTCCAAGGACAGGTTGAACTATGGCTACACCTTC; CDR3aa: CASSYSKDRLNYGYTF
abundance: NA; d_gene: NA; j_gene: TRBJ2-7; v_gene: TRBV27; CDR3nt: TGTGCCAGCTTCACTCTCAGGGATCACGAGCAGTACTTC; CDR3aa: CASFTLRDHEQYF
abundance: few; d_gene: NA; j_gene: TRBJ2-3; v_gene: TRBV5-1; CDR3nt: TGCGCCAGCAGCGGGAGAGGAGGCACAGATACGCAGTATTTT; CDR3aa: CASSGRGGTDTQYF
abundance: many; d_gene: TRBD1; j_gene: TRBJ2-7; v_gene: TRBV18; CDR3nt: TGTGCCAGCTCACCGCCCGACAGGGTCTACGAGCAGTACTTC; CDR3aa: CASSPPDRVYEQYF
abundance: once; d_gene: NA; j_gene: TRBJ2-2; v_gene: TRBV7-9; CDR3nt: TGTGCCAGCAGCTTGCCCAGCAGGGATAACACCGGGGAGCTGTTTTTT; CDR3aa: CASSLPSRDNTGELFF
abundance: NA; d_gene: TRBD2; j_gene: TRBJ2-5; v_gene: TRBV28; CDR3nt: TGTGCCAGCAGTTCCCGACTAGCGGGGGTCTATCCCAGTGGCTTC; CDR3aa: CASSSRLAGVYPSGF
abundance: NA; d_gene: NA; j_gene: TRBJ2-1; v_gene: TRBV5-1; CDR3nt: TGCGCCAGCAGCTTGGCCGCCGGATTTACCTACAATGAGCAGTTCTTC; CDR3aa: CASSLAAGFTYNEQFF
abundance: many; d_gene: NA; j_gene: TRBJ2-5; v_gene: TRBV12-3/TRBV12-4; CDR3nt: TGTGCCAGCAGTTTGTTCGAGGGGACCCAGTACTTC; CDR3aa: CASSLFEGTQYF
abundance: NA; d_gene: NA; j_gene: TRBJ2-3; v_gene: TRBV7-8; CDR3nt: TGTGCCAGCAGCTCCCATGCTAGCACAGATACGCAGTATTTT; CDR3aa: CASSSHASTDTQYF
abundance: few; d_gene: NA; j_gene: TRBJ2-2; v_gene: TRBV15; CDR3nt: TGTGCCACCAGCAGAGATCCAGGGCCCGGGGAGCTGTTTTTT; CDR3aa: CATSRDPGPGELFF
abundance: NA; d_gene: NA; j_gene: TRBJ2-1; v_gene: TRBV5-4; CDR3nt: TGTGCCAGCAGGAGGGGCACCAACAATGAGCAGTTCTTC; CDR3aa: CASRRGTNNEQFF
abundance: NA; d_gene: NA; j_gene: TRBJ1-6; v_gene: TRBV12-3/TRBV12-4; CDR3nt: TGTGCCAGCAGAATGCGGTGGTACAATTCACCCCTCCACTTT; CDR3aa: CASRMRWYNSPLHF
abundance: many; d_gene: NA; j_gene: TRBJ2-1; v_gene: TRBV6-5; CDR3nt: TGTGCCAGCAGTTACGGGAGGCTTTTTACTTACAATGAGCAGTTCTTC; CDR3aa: CASSYGRLFTYNEQFF
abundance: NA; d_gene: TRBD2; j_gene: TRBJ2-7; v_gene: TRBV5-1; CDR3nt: TGCGCCAGCAGCTTCCCCGCCGGGAGGCCCGACTACGAGCAGTACTTC; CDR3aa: CASSFPAGRPDYEQYF
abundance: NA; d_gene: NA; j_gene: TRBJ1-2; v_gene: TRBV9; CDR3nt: TGTGCCAGCAGCGTAGCGGGGGAGACTGGGCGCTACACCTTC; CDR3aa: CASSVAGETGRYTF
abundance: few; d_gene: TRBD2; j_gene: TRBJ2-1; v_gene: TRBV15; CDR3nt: TGTGCCACCAGCAGACCCACTAGCGCCCATTACAATGAGCAGTTCTTC; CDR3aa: CATSRPTSAHYNEQFF
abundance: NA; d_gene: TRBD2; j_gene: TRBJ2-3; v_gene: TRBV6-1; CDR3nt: TGTGCCAGCAAGCGGGGTGCTAGCACAGATACGCAGTATTTT; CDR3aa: CASKRGASTDTQYF
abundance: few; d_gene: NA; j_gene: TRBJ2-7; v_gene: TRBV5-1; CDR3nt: TGCGCCAGCAGCTCTTCCGGGGTCTACGAGCAGTACTTC; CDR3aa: CASSSSGVYEQYF
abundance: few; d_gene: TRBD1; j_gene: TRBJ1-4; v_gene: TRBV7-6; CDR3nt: TGTGCCAGCAGCGCCAGGGGGGGACAGGGAATTGGAAAACTGTTTTTT; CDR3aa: CASSARGGQGIGKLFF
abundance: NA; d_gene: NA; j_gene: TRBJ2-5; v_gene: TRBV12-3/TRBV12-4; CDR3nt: TGTGCCAGCACCCTCGGATTCGTGTCAGCCAAAGAGACCCAGTACTTC; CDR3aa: CASTLGFVSAKETQYF
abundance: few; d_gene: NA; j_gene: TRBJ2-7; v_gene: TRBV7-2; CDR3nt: TGTGCCAGCAGCTTCGATTCAGGAGAGTACTACGAGCAGTACTTC; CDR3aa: CASSFDSGEYYEQYF
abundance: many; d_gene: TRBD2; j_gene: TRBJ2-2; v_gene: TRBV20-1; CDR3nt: TGCAGTGCTCTTGCCGGGACTAGCGGTACCGGGGAGCTGTTTTTT; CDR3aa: CSALAGTSGTGELFF
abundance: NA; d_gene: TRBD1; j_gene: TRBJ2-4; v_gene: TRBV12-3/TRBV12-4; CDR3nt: TGTGCCAGCTCCATTAACAGGGGCTTTGACATTCAGTACTTC; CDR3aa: CASSINRGFDIQYF
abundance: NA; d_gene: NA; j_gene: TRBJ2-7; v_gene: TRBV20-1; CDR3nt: TGCAGTGCTAGAGATCTGACGGGATCCTCCTACGAGCAGTATTTC; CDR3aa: CSARDLTGSSYEQYF
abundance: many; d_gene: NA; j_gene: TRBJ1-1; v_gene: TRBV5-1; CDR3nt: TGCGCCAGCAGCTTGGCCGCCACGATGAACACTGAAGCTTTCTTT; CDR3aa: CASSLAATMNTEAFF
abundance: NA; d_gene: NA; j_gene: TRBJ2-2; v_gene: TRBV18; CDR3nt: TGTGCCAGCTCCCCTAAAACCAGGGGGAACACCGGGGAGCTGTTTTTT; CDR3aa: CASSPKTRGNTGELFF
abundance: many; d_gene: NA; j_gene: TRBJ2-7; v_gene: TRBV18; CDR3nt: TGTGCCAGCTCAGTGGGACACCACTCCTACGAGCAGTACTTC; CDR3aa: CASSVGHHSYEQYF
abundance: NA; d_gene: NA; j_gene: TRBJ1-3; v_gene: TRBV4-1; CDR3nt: TGCGCCAGCAGCCAGAGACACCTCTCTGGAAACACCATATATTTT; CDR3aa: CASSQRHLSGNTIYF
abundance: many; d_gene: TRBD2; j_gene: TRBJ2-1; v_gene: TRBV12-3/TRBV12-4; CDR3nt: TGTGCCAGCAGTCTCGGAACCCTGGCGGGAGTATCCTACAATGAGCAGTTCTTC; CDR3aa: CASSLGTLAGVSYNEQFF
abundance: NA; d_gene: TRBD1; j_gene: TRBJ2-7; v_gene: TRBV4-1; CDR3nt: TGCGCCAGCAGCCACTGGACAGGGAGCTCCTACGAGCAGTACTTC; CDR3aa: CASSHWTGSSYEQYF
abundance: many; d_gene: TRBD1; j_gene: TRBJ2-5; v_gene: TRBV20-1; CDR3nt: TGCAGTGCTTTGGACAGGGGAGGCCAAGAGACCCAGTACTTC; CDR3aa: CSALDRGGQETQYF
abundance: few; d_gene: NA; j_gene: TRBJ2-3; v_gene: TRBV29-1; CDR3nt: TGCAGCGTCCGGTCGGATACGCAGTATTTT; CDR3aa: CSVRSDTQYF
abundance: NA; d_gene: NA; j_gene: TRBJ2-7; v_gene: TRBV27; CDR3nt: TGTGCCAGCAGTTCCCGAAATAAGGGCTACGAGCAGTACTTC; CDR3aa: CASSSRNKGYEQYF
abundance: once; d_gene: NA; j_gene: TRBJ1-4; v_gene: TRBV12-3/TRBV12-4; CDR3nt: TGTGCCAGCAGTTCCCCCGAGGGGGGCACTAATGAAAAACTGTTTTTT; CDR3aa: CASSSPEGGTNEKLFF
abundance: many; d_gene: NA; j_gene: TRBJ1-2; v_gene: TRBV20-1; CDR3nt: TGCAGTGCTAGAGGTGGGCACGAGACTAACTATGGCTACACCTTC; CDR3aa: CSARGGHETNYGYTF